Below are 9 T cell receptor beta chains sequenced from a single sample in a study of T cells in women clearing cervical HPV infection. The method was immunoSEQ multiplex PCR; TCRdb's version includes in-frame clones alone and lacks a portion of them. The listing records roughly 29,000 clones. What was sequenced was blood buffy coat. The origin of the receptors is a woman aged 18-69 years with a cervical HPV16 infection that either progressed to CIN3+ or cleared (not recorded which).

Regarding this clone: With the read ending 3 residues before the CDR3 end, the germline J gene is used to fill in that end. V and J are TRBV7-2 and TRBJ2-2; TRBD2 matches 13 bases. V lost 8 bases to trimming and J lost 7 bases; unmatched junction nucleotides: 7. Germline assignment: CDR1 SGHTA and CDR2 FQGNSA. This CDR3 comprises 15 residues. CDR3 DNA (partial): TGTGCCAGCGGCGGGACTAGCGGGATAGGCGGGGAG. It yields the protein CASGGTSGIGGE. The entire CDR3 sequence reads CASGGTSGIGGELFF. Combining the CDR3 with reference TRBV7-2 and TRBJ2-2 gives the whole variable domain GAGVSQSPSNKVTEKGKDVELRCDPISGHTALYWYRQSLGQGLEFLIYFQGNSAPDKSGLPSDRFSAERTGGSVSTLTIQRTQQEDSAVYLCASGGTSGIGGELFFGEGSRLTVL.

This CDR3 is CSARVQGHNSPLHF. Partial CDR3 DNA: TGCAGTGCTAGGGTACAGGGTCATAATTCACCC. The chain combines TRBV20-1 with TRBJ1-6, with D possibly TRBD1 on 6 matching bases. The sequenced fragment ends 3 residues before the CDR3 boundary, so the rest is inferred from the germline J gene. CDR3 size: 14 residues. Germline lookup yields CDR1 DFQATT and CDR2 SNEGSKA (reference sequence). Trimming took off 3 bases at V and 5 bases at J, with 11 bases between the two ends.

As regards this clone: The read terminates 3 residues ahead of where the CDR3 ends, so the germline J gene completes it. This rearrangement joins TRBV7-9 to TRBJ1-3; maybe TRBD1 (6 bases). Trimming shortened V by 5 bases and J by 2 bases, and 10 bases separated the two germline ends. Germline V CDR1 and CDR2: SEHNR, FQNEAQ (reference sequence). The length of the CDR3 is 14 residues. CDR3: CASSPDRTGNTIYF. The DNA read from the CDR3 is TGTGCCAGCAGCCCAGACAGGACTGGAAACACC.

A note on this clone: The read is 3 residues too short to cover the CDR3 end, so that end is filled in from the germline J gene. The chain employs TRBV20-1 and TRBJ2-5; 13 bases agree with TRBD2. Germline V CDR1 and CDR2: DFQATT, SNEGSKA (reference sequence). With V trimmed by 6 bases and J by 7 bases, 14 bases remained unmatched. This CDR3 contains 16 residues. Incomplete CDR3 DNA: TGCAGTGCGGACACCGGACTAGCGGGAGCAATAGGGACC. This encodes CSADTGLAGAIGT. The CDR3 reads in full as CSADTGLAGAIGTQYF.

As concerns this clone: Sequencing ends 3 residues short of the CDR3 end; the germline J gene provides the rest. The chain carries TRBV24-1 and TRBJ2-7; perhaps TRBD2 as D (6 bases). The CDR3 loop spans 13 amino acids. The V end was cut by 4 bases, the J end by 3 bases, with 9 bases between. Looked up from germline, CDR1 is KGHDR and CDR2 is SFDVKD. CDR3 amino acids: CATSDGGGYEQYF. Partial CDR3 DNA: TGTGCCACCAGTGACGGGGGTGGCTACGAG.

The CDR3 sequence: CASRAGSSYNEQFF. The covered CDR3 bases are TGTGCCAGCCGCGCGGGGAGCTCCTACAATGAG. J is TRBJ2-1 and V is TRBV7-2; weak D call: TRBD2 (6 bases). From the germline J gene comes the end of the CDR3, since the read stops 3 residues before it. Germline V CDR1 and CDR2: SGHTA, FQGNSA. V dropped 8 bases and J dropped 0 bases, with 11 bases sitting between them. This CDR3 contains 14 residues.

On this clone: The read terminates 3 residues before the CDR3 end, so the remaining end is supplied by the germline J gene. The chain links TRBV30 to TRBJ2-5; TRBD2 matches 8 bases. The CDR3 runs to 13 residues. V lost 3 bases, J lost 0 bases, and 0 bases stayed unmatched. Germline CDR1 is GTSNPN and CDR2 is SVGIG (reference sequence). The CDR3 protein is CAWSGGDQETQYF. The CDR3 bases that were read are TGTGCCTGGAGCGGGGGGGACCAAGAGACC.

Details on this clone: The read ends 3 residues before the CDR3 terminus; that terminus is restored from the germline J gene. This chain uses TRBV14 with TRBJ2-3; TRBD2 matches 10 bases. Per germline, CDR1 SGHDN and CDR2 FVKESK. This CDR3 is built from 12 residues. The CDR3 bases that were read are TGTGCCAGCAGCCTTAGCGGGGGGACG. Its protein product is CASSLSGGT. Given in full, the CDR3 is CASSLSGGTQYF.

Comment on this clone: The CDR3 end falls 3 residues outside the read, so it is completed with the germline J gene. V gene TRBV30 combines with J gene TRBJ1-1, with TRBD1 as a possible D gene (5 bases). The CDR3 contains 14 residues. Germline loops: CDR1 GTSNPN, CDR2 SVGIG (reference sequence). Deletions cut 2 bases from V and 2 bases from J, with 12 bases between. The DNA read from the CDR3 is TGTGCCTGGAGTACCGGGAGGGGTAACACTGAA. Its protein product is CAWSTGRGNTE. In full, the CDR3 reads CAWSTGRGNTEAFF.